The 21 T cell receptor beta chains reported below all come from one sample, sequenced in a study of blood T cell repertoires in COVID-19. Repertoires were generated with immunoSEQ multiplex PCR, while TCRdb's copy carries only in-frame clones and drops some. The table has some 240,000 clones, roughly 90% seen once. The specimen was peripheral blood. Receptors originate from a man in his fifties or sixties who had recovered from COVID-19.

This chain joins TRBV7-3 and TRBJ2-3, with 9 bases matching TRBD1. CDR1 and CDR2 (germline): SGHTA, FQGTGA. CDR3 length: 14 residues. V lost 5 bases to trimming and J lost 4 bases; unmatched junction nucleotides: 4. The CDR3 sequence: CASSRDRVSDTQYF. The CDR3 DNA sequence: TGTGCCAGCAGCCGGGACAGGGTGTCAGATACGCAGTATTTT.

Concerning this clone itself: The junction differs from germline at one of its ends, possibly a read error. The chain employs TRBV9 and TRBJ2-7; 7 bases agree with TRBD2. CDR1 is SGDLS and CDR2 is YYNGEE in the germline V gene. The CDR3 loop spans 15 amino acids. Here the CDR3 reads CASSPPPGRSYKQYF. The CDR3 coding sequence is TGTGCCAGCAGTCCTCCTCCCGGGAGGTCCTACAAGCAGTACTTC.

The chain carries TRBV6-5 and TRBJ1-4; no firm D call. V dropped 2 bases and J dropped 0 bases, with 7 bases sitting between them. CDR3 length: 15 amino acids. Germline values: CDR1 MNHEY, CDR2 SVGAGI. Here the CDR3 DNA reads TGTGCCAGCAGTTACGGCCCAGCAACTAATGAAAAACTGTTTTTT. Encoded protein: CASSYGPATNEKLFF.

The chain recombines TRBV28 with TRBJ2-7; 11 nucleotides line up with TRBD1. Per germline, CDR1 MDHEN and CDR2 SYDVKM. V lost 4 bases to trimming and J lost 1 base; unmatched junction nucleotides: 12. The CDR3 runs to 18 residues. CDR3 sequence (DNA): TGTGCCAGCAGTTCCCTCCGAAGCCGGGACAGGGGGTCCTACGAGCAGTACTTC. As protein: CASSSLRSRDRGSYEQYF.

The chain employs TRBV3-1 (or the pseudogene TRBV3-2) and TRBJ1-2; 7 bases agree with TRBD1. The V gene's germline CDR1 is LGHDT and CDR2 YNNKEL (reference sequence). The CDR3 spans 13 residues. J gave up 6 bases and V 1 base, and 2 bases lay outside the gene matches. This chain's CDR3 is CASSQGTGHGYTF. The CDR3 DNA reads as TGTGCCAGCAGCCAAGGGACAGGCCATGGCTACACCTTC.

The rearrangement links TRBV6-1 to TRBJ1-1; 12 bases fit TRBD1. CDR1 MNHNS and CDR2 SASEGT come from the germline V gene. The CDR3 contains 13 residues. With V trimmed by 3 bases and J by 14 bases, 7 bases remained unmatched. CDR3 sequence reads: CASSERDRGPWFF. Written as DNA, the CDR3 is TGTGCCAGCAGTGAGAGGGACAGGGGGCCCTGGTTCTTT.

The rearrangement joins TRBV7-2 to TRBJ1-5; no reliable D call. Trimming shortened V by 4 bases and J by 11 bases, and 18 bases separated the two germline ends. The CDR3 has 14 residues. Germline assignment: CDR1 SGHTA and CDR2 FQGNSA. Here the CDR3 DNA reads TGTGCCAGCAGCTCCGCGGGTAGCTGGAAGACCCAGCATTTT. Protein product: CASSSAGSWKTQHF.

This chain joins TRBV27 and TRBJ1-5; tentative D call: TRBD1 (6 bases). V gave up 6 bases and J gave up 7 bases, with 13 bases separating them. The CDR3 sequence is 13 residues long. CDR1 MNHEY and CDR2 SMNVEV come from the germline V gene (reference sequence). In DNA form, the CDR3 reads TGTGCCAGCAGAGCAGGGGTCTGGCAGCCCCAGCATTTT. Protein: CASRAGVWQPQHF.

CDR3 coding DNA: TGTGCCAGCAGCTTAAGTGTCAGCTATGGCTACACCTTC. Its protein product is CASSLSVSYGYTF. The rearrangement links TRBV7-3 to TRBJ1-2; unclear D gene. The V and J ends lost 1 base and 4 bases respectively, with 7 bases between them. Germline V gene data show CDR1 as SGHTA and CDR2 as FQGTGA. The length of the CDR3 is 13 residues.

Note on this clone: An end of the junction differs from the germline gene, which may be a read error. V usage is TRBV6-1 and J usage is TRBJ1-6, with 7 bases that match TRBD1. The length of the CDR3 is 12 residues. From germline, CDR1 is MNHNS and CDR2 SASEGT. This CDR3 reads CASSEEGAPRSF. The CDR3 region has the DNA TGTGCCAGCAGTGAAGAGGGGGCACCCAGGTCATTT.

The chain combines TRBV9 with TRBJ2-7; unclear D gene. Germline CDR1 reads SGDLS; CDR2 reads YYNGEE. Between the trimmed V and J ends, which lost 4 bases and 1 base, there was a span of 12 bases. The CDR3 is made up of 14 amino acids. The CDR3 DNA sequence: TGTGCCAGCAGCCCCATTCCAGGATCCTACGAGCAGTACTTC. Protein sequence: CASSPIPGSYEQYF.

This chain joins TRBV6-5 and TRBJ2-1; possible D gene TRBD1, 6 bases. CDR3 size: 13 residues. Germline V CDR1 and CDR2: MNHEY, SVGAGI. V lost 7 bases, J lost 2 bases, and 9 bases lay in between. CDR3 sequence: CASTGVPYNEQFF. CDR3 nucleotides: TGTGCCAGCACAGGGGTACCCTACAATGAGCAGTTCTTC.

The chain joins TRBV10-3 to TRBJ2-6; possibly TRBD1 for D (7 bases). V was pared by 7 bases and J by 3 bases, with 16 bases between. This CDR3 comprises 16 residues. Per the germline V gene, CDR1 is ENHRY and CDR2 is SYGVKD. This CDR3 reads CAITKGGGGGANVLTF. The DNA for the CDR3 is TGTGCCATCACTAAAGGAGGGGGCGGTGGGGCCAACGTCCTGACTTTC.

The V and J genes are TRBV21-1 and TRBJ2-7; the D call TRBD2 from the table was never checked on the DNA. TRBV21-1 is described as a pseudogene. This CDR3 spans 10 amino acids. The CDR3 spells CASSKTGYLF. The CDR3 coding sequence is TGTGCCAGCAGCAAAACCGGGTACCTCTTC.

This chain connects TRBV5-5 to TRBJ2-5, with 9 nucleotides matching TRBD1. V lost 5 bases to trimming and J lost 5 bases; unmatched junction nucleotides: 4. Germline lookup yields CDR1 SGHKS and CDR2 YYEKEE (reference sequence). The CDR3 is 13 residues long. The CDR3 DNA reads TGTGCCAGCAGTACCGGGACAGGGGAGACCCAGTACTTC. It is translated as CASSTGTGETQYF.

The chain employs TRBV10-3 and TRBJ2-7; no clear D. Germline CDR1 is ENHRY and CDR2 is SYGVKD. This CDR3 has 13 residues. With 0 bases removed from V and 4 bases from J, the gap between germline ends came to 7 bases. The CDR3 spells CAISESSLYEQYF. CDR3 DNA: TGTGCCATCAGTGAGTCGAGCCTATACGAGCAGTACTTC.

A remark on this clone: No DNA is shown, since the ends of the CDR3 on it are uncertain; the CDR3 is the one TCRdb lists. The chain has TRBV5-1 and TRBJ2-5; TRBD2, as called in the table, went unchecked against the DNA. The CDR3 comprises 14 residues, both ends counted. The germline CDR1 and CDR2 sequences are SGHRS and YFSETQ. The CDR3 protein is CASSFGSGQETQYF.

The chain joins TRBV24-1 to TRBJ1-5; 10 nucleotides agree with TRBD1. Germline V CDR1 and CDR2: KGHDR, SFDVKD. This CDR3 comprises 16 residues. The junction had 4 bases not matched to a gene; V was cut back by 3 bases and J by 3 bases. The CDR3 here is CATSDGTGATNQPQHF. The CDR3 region has the DNA TGTGCCACCAGTGATGGGACAGGGGCGACCAATCAGCCCCAGCATTTT.

The chain employs TRBV27 and TRBJ2-7; 7 bases are a match to TRBD1. Germline lookup yields CDR1 MNHEY and CDR2 SMNVEV (reference sequence). The CDR3 consists of 15 residues. V shed 3 bases and J 2 bases; nucleotides not matched to a gene: 7. For the CDR3, the DNA is TGTGCCAGCAGTTTCTTAGGGGGCAAGACCTACGAGCAGTACTTC. Protein: CASSFLGGKTYEQYF.

To note about this clone: This CDR3 is also generated by other DNA sequences in the sample. The rearrangement links TRBV5-1 to TRBJ1-1, with D possibly TRBD1 on 6 matching bases. With 0 bases removed from V and 5 bases from J, the gap between germline ends came to 11 bases. Germline V CDR1 and CDR2: SGHRS, YFSETQ. The CDR3 is made up of 14 amino acids. As DNA, the CDR3 is TGCGCCAGCAGCTTGGAACAGGGAAGAACTGAAGCTTTCTTT. Translation gives CASSLEQGRTEAFF.

The CDR3 region is CASSPGQGYSNQPQHF. The CDR3 nucleotides are TGTGCCAGTAGTCCCGGACAGGGGTATAGCAATCAGCCCCAGCATTTT. The genes are TRBV19 and TRBJ1-5; 9 positions agree with TRBD1. CDR3 size: 16 residues. V was pared by 5 bases and J by 0 bases, with 5 bases of the junction left unmatched. Per the germline V gene, CDR1 is LNHDA and CDR2 is SQIVND (reference sequence).